This passage covers 7 T cell receptor beta chains from one sample sequenced in a study of metastatic and nonmetastatic thyroid tumors. No treatment of any kind had been given to any patient before thyroid surgery. TCRdb re-processed the PCR reads through MiXCR. This table has about 15,000 clones, roughly 21% appearing once. The sample comprised tumor tissue. The receptors come from a female donor with papillary thyroid cancer or a benign thyroid nodule (not recorded which). Some clones in this sample may be carry-over from other donors' samples.

This clone was observed a few times. CDR3: CASSLPSETGGSYNEQFF. CDR3 sequence (DNA): TGTGCCAGCAGTTTACCAAGCGAGACAGGGGGCTCCTACAATGAGCAGTTCTTC. The genes are TRBV28 and TRBJ2-1, with 9 nucleotides matching TRBD1. The V and J ends lost 2 bases and 0 bases, in that order; junction bases with no gene match: 8. The CDR3 has 18 amino acids. Germline assignment: CDR1 MDHEN and CDR2 SYDVKM.

This clone was picked up many times. The chain links TRBV11-1 to TRBJ2-3, with 7 bases matching TRBD1. This CDR3 comprises 15 residues. Germline V gene lookup returns CDR1 SGHAT and CDR2 FQDESV (reference sequence). V was clipped by 4 bases and J by 2 bases; unmatched bases: 6. CDR3 in DNA: TGTGCCAGCAGCTCGACAGGGAACTACACAGATACGCAGTATTTT. This encodes CASSSTGNYTDTQYF.

This clone came up a few times. It is likely a read error, because the conserved phenylalanine at the end of the CDR3 is missing. The chain carries TRBV6-1 and TRBJ2-7; D may match TRBD1 or TRBD2 (5 bases each). The CDR3 runs to 13 residues. Deletions cut 7 bases from V and 2 bases from J, with 12 bases between. The germline CDR1 and CDR2 sequences are MNHNS and SASEGT. The CDR3 protein is CASTLRGPYEQYS. The CDR3 DNA reads as TGTGCCAGCACCCTCCGGGGCCCCTACGAGCAGTACTCC.

This chain connects TRBV5-1 to TRBJ2-3; TRBD2 agrees at 9 bases. Trimming removed 0 bases from V and 5 bases from J; junction bases left unmatched: 10. CDR1 SGHRS and CDR2 YFSETQ come from the germline V gene. The CDR3 has 17 residues. CDR3: CASSLVSLAGMVDTQYF. The CDR3 nucleotides read TGCGCCAGCAGCTTGGTTTCGCTAGCGGGAATGGTAGATACGCAGTATTTT.

This clone has a handful of counts. This chain uses TRBV6-1 with TRBJ2-1, with 9 nucleotides matching TRBD2. The trim removed 5 bases at V and 6 bases at J, leaving 5 bases unmatched. CDR1 is MNHNS and CDR2 is SASEGT in the germline V gene. CDR3 length: 14 residues. CDR3 sequence (DNA): TGTGCCAGCAGTTTAGCGGGAGTTCGCAATGAGCAGTTCTTC. It specifies CASSLAGVRNEQFF.

V gene TRBV6-1 combines with J gene TRBJ1-2; D not resolved. The V gene's germline CDR1 is MNHNS and CDR2 SASEGT. V was shortened by 1 base and J by 3 bases, with 9 bases between the two germline ends. The CDR3 consists of 14 residues. The CDR3: CASSEGTADYGYTF. The CDR3 nucleotides read TGTGCCAGCAGTGAAGGGACGGCCGACTATGGCTACACCTTC.

This clone was counted ten times or more. The genes are TRBV20-1 and TRBJ1-5; no reliable D call. The ends were cut back, 2 bases at V and 5 bases at J, with 13 bases in the middle. In germline, CDR1 is DFQATT, CDR2 SNEGSKA (reference sequence). The CDR3 loop spans 14 amino acids. The CDR3 sequence: CSARSKQSYQPQHF. In DNA, the CDR3 is TGCAGTGCTAGAAGTAAGCAGAGCTATCAGCCCCAGCATTTT.